The rows below give T cell receptor beta chains drawn from one sample of a study of blood T cell repertoires in COVID-19. Data came from immunoSEQ multiplex PCR; TCRdb stores just in-frame clones and leaves some out. The data contain about 160,000 clones, around 92% of them seen just once; the ten biggest clones take up 2.5% to 3%. The source material was peripheral blood. These receptor sequences come from a man aged 55-75 years with acute or convalescent COVID-19. Each CDR3 is given without its conserved first and last residue.

TRBV3-1/TRBV3-2,ASSQGGGALNTEAF
TRBV19,ASRWTGAVTEAF
TRBV4-1,ASSQDDRKQETQY
TRBV18,ASSPLGQGVKAF
TRBV4-1,ASSQDRGQTRNTEAF
TRBV30,AWDSTPRRVNTEAF
TRBV5-1,ASQQAPQSGANVLT
TRBV10-1,ASTSGVTDTQY
TRBV7-9,ASSLKSAGGGYT
TRBV10-2,ASSESRRVGNQPQH
TRBV19,ASRRAGEGNTEAF
TRBV5-6,ASSLGRTGSSSPLH
TRBV19,ASSSTEVYEQY
TRBV5-4,ASSLFATGGSDEQF